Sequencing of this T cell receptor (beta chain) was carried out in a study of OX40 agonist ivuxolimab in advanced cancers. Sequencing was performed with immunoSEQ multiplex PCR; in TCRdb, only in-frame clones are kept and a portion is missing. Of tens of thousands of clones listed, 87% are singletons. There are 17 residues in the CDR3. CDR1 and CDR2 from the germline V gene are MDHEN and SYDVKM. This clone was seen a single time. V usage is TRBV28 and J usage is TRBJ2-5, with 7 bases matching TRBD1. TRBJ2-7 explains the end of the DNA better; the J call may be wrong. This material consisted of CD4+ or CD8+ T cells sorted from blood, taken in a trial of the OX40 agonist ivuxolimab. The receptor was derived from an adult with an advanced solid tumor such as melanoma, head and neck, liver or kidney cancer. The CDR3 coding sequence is TGTGCCAGCAGCTCCTCCTTCACCGGGACAGTCTCCTACGAGCAGTACTTC. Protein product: CASSSSFTGTVSYEQYF.